This note documents a single T cell receptor (beta chain) sequence. The data originate from a study of blood T cell repertoires in COVID-19. About the research overall: The United States, Italy and Spain supplied acute and convalescent COVID-19 samples. PBMCs, B-cell-depleted T cells, or T cells provided the cDNA or gDNA that made up the material.

Authors' data handling: Amplification with reference gene primers provided the estimates of nucleated cell counts. The table came from immunoSEQ multiplex PCR; TCRdb's copy has only in-frame clones and leaves some out. D and trimming come from the DNA, and the V and J calls and clone size come from that table. The data contain roughly 70,000 clones, roughly 84% of them singletons. The CDR3 loop spans 15 amino acids. The ends lost 0 bases at V and 7 bases at J; junction bases unmatched: 9. CDR1 and CDR2 from the germline V gene are SGDLS and YYNGEE. This chain uses TRBV9 with TRBJ1-2, with 7 bases aligning to TRBD1. Material for sequencing was peripheral blood. The sequence was obtained from a woman aged 60 to 75 with acute or convalescent COVID-19. CDR3 amino acids: CASSVGAEGAAGYTF. CDR3 sequence (DNA): TGTGCCAGCAGCGTAGGGGCGGAGGGGGCTGCTGGCTACACCTTC.